Detailed here is one T cell receptor (beta chain). This table comes from immunoSEQ multiplex PCR, and its TCRdb copy is limited to in-frame clones, with some not included. The table lists around 25,000 clones, 75% to 90% of them singletons, with roughly an eighth in the top ten. The data are from a study of T cells in localized non-small cell lung cancer. V was shortened by 5 bases and J by 4 bases, with 12 bases between the two germline ends. There are 12 residues in the CDR3. CDR1 GTSNPN and CDR2 SVGIG come from the germline V gene (reference sequence). The rearrangement joins TRBV30 to TRBJ2-7, with unresolved D. The sequences come from peripheral blood, collected before any cancer treatment. The TCR was taken from an older female donor with stage I lung adenocarcinoma. This CDR3 reads CAWARIKYEQYF. In nucleotides, the CDR3 is TGTGCCTGGGCTCGAATAAAGTACGAGCAGTACTTC.